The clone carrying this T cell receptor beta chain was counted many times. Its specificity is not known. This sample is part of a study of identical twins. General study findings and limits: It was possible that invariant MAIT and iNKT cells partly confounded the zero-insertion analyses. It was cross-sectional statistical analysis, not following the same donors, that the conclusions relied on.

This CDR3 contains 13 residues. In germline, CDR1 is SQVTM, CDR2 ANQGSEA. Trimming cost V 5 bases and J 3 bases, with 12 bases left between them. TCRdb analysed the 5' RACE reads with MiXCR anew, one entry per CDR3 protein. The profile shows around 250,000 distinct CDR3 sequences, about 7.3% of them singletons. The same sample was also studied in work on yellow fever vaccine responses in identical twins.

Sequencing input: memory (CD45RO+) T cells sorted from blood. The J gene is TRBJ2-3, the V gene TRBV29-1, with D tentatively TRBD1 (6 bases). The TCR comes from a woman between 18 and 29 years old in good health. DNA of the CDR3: TGCAGCGTTTCTACAGGGCAAACAGATACGCAGTATTTT. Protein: CSVSTGQTDTQYF.